Many counts were recorded for the clone carrying this TCR beta chain. The data derive from a study of T cells in Graves' hyperthyroidism and ophthalmopathy. It was RNA transcripts that yielded the amplified TCR beta CDR3 regions. TCR CDR3 underwent first-round RT-PCR with the HTBI primer set. TCRdb processed the multiplex PCR reads anew with MiXCR; each CDR3 protein has one entry. Of some 700,000 distinct CDR3 sequences listed, 15% to 20% are singletons. Fresh peripheral blood, more than 9 ml, yielded the PBMCs. Trimming cost V 2 bases and J 4 bases, with 12 bases left between them. Per germline, CDR1 MDHEN and CDR2 SYDVKM. The CDR3 contains 15 residues.

This clonotype originated in a man aged 45 to 65 with Graves' hyperthyroidism. The material sequenced was blood. The V gene is TRBV28, the J gene TRBJ2-1, with D possibly being TRBD2 (5 bases). The CDR3 protein is CASSLPGNVYNEQFF. CDR3 sequence (DNA): TGTGCCAGCAGTTTACCGGGGAATGTATACAATGAGCAGTTCTTC.